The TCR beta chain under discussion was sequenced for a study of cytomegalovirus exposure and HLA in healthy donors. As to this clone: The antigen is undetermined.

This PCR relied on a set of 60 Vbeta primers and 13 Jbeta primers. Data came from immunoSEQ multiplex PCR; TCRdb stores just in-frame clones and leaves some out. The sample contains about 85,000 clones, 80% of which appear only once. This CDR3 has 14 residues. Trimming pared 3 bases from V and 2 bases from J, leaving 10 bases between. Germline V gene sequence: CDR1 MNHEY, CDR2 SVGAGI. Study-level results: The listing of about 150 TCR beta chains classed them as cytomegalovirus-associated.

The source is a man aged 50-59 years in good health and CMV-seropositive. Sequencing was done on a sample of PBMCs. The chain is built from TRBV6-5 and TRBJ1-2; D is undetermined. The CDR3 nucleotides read TGTGCCAGCAGTTATCAAGGAGCAAACTATGGCTACACCTTC. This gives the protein CASSYQGANYGYTF.